This T cell receptor beta chain was recovered during a study of OX40 agonist ivuxolimab in advanced cancers. Whole-study context: Three patients had partial responses: one hepatocellular carcinoma, two cutaneous melanoma.

This CDR3 region has 15 residues. Germline V gene data show CDR1 as SGDLS and CDR2 as YYNGEE. V gave up 3 bases and J gave up 0 bases, with 12 bases separating them. Individuals having autoimmune disease history or systemic immunosuppression were not enrolled. Samples were taken at baseline and on day 1 of cycles 4 and 7. The table came from immunoSEQ multiplex PCR; TCRdb's copy has only in-frame clones and leaves some out. The profile shows more than 55,000 clones, around 82% of them singletons. This chain uses TRBV9 with TRBJ1-1, with unresolved D. This receptor was taken from an adult with an advanced solid tumor such as melanoma, head and neck, liver or kidney cancer. Source: CD4+ or CD8+ T cells sorted from blood, taken in a trial of the OX40 agonist ivuxolimab. The CDR3, as DNA: TGTGCCAGCAGCGAGCAGAGAAATATGAACACTGAAGCTTTCTTT. Amino acid sequence: CASSEQRNMNTEAFF.